The following is a T cell receptor (beta chain) sequence with its context. The antigen remains unidentified. Germline CDR1 reads MNHEY; CDR2 reads SVGAGI. This CDR3 spans 15 amino acids. Losses at the gene ends were 6 bases for V and 5 bases for J; bases not matched to a gene: 9. Primers included in the PCR were 60 Vbeta and 13 Jbeta primers. Profiled with immunoSEQ multiplex PCR; TCRdb holds only in-frame clones, not every one. This repertoire includes approximately 120,000 clones. This sample was taken from a study of cytomegalovirus exposure and HLA in healthy donors. Study details: Earlier findings included about 120 million unique TCR beta sequences obtained from 180 million or so T cells.

Study-wide points: Analyzed later, most CMV-associated TCR beta chains appeared HLA-restricted. The dataset shows that most TCR sequences were rare, while some public TCRs occurred in many donors.

The V call is TRBV6-5, the J call TRBJ2-1; TRBD2 agrees at 8 bases. The sequence derives from a man aged 25 to 40 in good health and CMV-seronegative. Input material: PBMCs. The CDR3, as DNA: TGTGCCAGCAGCCCTGAGCGGGAGAACGACAATGAGCAGTTCTTC. Translating gives CASSPERENDNEQFF.